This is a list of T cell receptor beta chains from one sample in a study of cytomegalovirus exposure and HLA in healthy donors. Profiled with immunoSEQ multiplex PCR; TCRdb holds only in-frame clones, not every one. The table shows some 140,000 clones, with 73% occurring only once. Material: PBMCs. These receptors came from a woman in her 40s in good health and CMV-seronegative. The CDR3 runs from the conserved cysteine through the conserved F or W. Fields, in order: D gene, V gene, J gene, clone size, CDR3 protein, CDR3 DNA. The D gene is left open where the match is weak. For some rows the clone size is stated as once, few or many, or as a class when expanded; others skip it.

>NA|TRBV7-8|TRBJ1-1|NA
CASSSGGEAFF
TGTGCCAGCAGCTCTGGGGGCGAAGCTTTCTTT
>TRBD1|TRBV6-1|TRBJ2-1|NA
CASSPRQGAEQFF
TGTGCCAGCAGTCCTCGACAGGGGGCAGAGCAGTTCTTC
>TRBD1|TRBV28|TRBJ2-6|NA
CATNPGQGRPGANVLTF
TGTGCCACCAACCCTGGACAGGGGAGACCTGGGGCCAACGTCCTGACTTTC
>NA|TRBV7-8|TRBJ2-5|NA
CASSFTGQPQETQYF
TGTGCCAGCAGCTTCACCGGACAGCCCCAAGAGACCCAGTACTTC
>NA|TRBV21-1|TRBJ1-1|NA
CASSNEAGASRANTEAFF
TGTGCCAGCAGCAACGAGGCGGGGGCCTCACGGGCGAACACTGAAGCTTTCTTT
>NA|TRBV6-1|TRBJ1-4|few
CASNWGGGNEKLFF
TGTGCCAGTAATTGGGGGGGCGGGAATGAAAAACTGTTTTTT
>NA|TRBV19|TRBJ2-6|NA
CASSIAAGANVLTF
TGTGCCAGTAGTATAGCAGCGGGGGCCAACGTCCTGACTTTC
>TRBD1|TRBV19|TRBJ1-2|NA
CASTIPGQVGGYTF
TGTGCCAGTACTATTCCGGGACAGGTTGGTGGCTACACCTTC
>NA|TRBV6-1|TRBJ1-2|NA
CASSEQGFYGYTF
TGTGCCAGCAGTGAACAGGGATTCTATGGCTACACCTTC
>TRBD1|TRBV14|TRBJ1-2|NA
CASSQQIGQVRIGYTF
TGTGCCAGCAGCCAGCAAATAGGACAGGTCCGCATCGGCTACACCTTC
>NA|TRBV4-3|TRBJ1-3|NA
CASSVGGTGNTIYF
TGCGCCAGCAGCGTGGGGGGGACTGGAAACACCATATATTTT
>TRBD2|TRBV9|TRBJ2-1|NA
CASSVSGGADNNEQFF
TGTGCCAGCAGCGTTAGCGGGGGGGCCGATAACAATGAGCAGTTCTTC
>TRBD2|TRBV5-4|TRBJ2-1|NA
CASSLYSRGGVQEFF
TGTGCCAGCAGCTTGTACTCGCGGGGGGGCGTTCAGGAGTTCTTC
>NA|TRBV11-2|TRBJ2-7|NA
CASSPRDSFYEQYF
TGTGCCAGCAGCCCGCGGGACAGCTTCTACGAGCAGTACTTC
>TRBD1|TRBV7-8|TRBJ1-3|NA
CASSSHRGSGNTIYF
TGTGCCAGCAGCTCCCACAGGGGGTCTGGAAACACCATATATTTT
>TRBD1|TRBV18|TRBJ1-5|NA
CASSPLGQGSWANQPQHF
TGTGCCAGCTCACCACTGGGACAGGGGAGTTGGGCTAATCAGCCCCAGCATTTT